This TCR beta chain derives from a study of T cell changes during pregnancy in multiple sclerosis. The method was immunoSEQ multiplex PCR; TCRdb's version includes in-frame clones alone and lacks a portion of them. This sample has over 100,000 clones; 90% to 95% occur once, and the top ten carry 1.5%. Sequenced material: peripheral blood, taken in the third trimester of pregnancy. This receptor was obtained from a female donor with multiple sclerosis, enrolled in a pregnancy study.

CDR3 coding DNA: TGTGCCAGCAGCGCCGGTGCGGGGGCCTATGAAAAACTGTTTTTT. Its protein product is CASSAGAGAYEKLFF. V usage is TRBV9 and J usage is TRBJ1-4; TRBD1 might be the D (6 bases). Per the germline V gene, CDR1 is SGDLS and CDR2 is YYNGEE. The CDR3 length is 15 residues. V lost 3 bases, J lost 6 bases, and 15 bases lay in between.